This TCR beta chain originates from a study of OX40 agonist ivuxolimab in advanced cancers. Whole-study results and caveats: The average count of expanded clones was higher among CD8+ T cells than among CD4+.

Produced via immunoSEQ multiplex PCR; TCRdb's table is partial and in-frame only. The sample includes approximately 76,000 clones, roughly nine tenths of them seen just once. Concerning this clone: The antigen remains undetermined.

This CDR3 is 15 amino acids long. Germline CDR1 reads MNHEY; CDR2 reads SVGAGI. V gene TRBV6-5 combines with J gene TRBJ2-5, with 11 bases that match TRBD2. Near its end, the DNA agrees better with TRBJ2-7, so the J call may be wrong. The source of this sequence is an adult with an advanced solid tumor such as melanoma, head and neck, liver or kidney cancer. The specimen comprised CD4+ or CD8+ T cells sorted from blood, sampled in a trial of the OX40 agonist ivuxolimab. The CDR3 region has the DNA TGTGCCAGCAGTCATATTAGCGGGGGGGCCGACGAGCAGTACTTC. Protein sequence: CASSHISGGADEQYF.